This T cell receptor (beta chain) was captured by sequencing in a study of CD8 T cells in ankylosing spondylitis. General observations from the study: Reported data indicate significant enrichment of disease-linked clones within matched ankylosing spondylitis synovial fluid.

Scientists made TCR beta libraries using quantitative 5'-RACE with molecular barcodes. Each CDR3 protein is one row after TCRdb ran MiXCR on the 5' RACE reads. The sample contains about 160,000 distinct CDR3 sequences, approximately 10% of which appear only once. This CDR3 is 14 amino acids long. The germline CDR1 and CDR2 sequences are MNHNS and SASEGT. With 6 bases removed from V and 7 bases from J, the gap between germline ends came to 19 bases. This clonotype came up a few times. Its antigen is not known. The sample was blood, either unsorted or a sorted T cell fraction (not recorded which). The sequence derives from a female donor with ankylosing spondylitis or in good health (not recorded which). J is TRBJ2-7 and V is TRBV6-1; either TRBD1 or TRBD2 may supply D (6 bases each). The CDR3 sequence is CASRGGDILREQYF. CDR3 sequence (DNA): TGTGCCAGCAGAGGCGGGGACATTCTTCGGGAGCAGTACTTC.